The 26 T cell receptor beta chains given below trace back to one sample, sequenced in a study of shared clonotypes between healthy human individuals. Clones were sequenced by immunoSEQ multiplex PCR, and TCRdb holds only the in-frame ones, with some missing. Of under 600,000 clones in the sample, approximately 97% were seen once. Sequencing was done on a sample of naive CD4+ T cells sorted from blood. Subset here: CD45RA+ positively selected. Receptors were obtained from a woman between 25 and 40 years old in good health.

The V and J genes are TRBV6-1 and TRBJ2-7; TRBD2 matches 13 bases. Germline CDR1 reads MNHNS; CDR2 reads SASEGT. The CDR3 sequence is 19 residues long. The trim removed 1 base at V and 2 bases at J, leaving 11 bases unmatched. The CDR3 nucleotides read TGTGCCAGCAGTGAAGTGACCTCCCGACTAGCGGGAGGTACCTACGAGCAGTACTTC. It codes for CASSEVTSRLAGGTYEQYF.

The chain employs TRBV28 and TRBJ2-7; perhaps TRBD1 as D (6 bases). Trimming shortened V by 6 bases and J by 5 bases, and 20 bases separated the two germline ends. Germline V gene sequence: CDR1 MDHEN, CDR2 SYDVKM. This CDR3 comprises 15 residues. Here the CDR3 reads CASSSRTARADEQYF. The CDR3 bases are TGTGCCAGCAGCTCCAGGACAGCCCGGGCCGACGAGCAGTACTTC.

The chain couples TRBV19 to TRBJ2-1, with TRBD2 matching 12 bases. V lost 3 bases and J lost 6; bases outside the gene matches: 6. CDR3 length equals 16 residues. The germline V gene encodes CDR1 LNHDA and CDR2 SQIVND (reference sequence). CDR3 nucleotides: TGTGCCAGTAGTATGGGGGGACTAGCGGGCTTCAATGAGCAGTTCTTC. Protein: CASSMGGLAGFNEQFF.

J is TRBJ1-5 and V is TRBV18; TRBD1 is a possible D gene (6 bases). The V end was cut by 2 bases, the J end by 7 bases, with 12 bases between. The CDR3 totals 14 residues. In germline, CDR1 is KGHSH, CDR2 LQKENI. CDR3 DNA sequence: TGTGCCAGCTCACCAACGACAGGTGAGCAGCCCCAGCATTTT. Protein: CASSPTTGEQPQHF.

The chain is built from TRBV29-1 and TRBJ2-7; 12 bases are shared with TRBD2. The CDR3 loop spans 14 amino acids. V dropped 7 bases and J dropped 3; count of bases not matched to a gene: 7. CDR1 SQVTM and CDR2 ANQGSEA come from the germline V gene. The CDR3 DNA reads as TGCAGCGCCCTGACTAGCGGGAGAGGCTACGAGCAGTACTTC. Residues: CSALTSGRGYEQYF.

The sample holds one count of this clone. The chain carries TRBV2 and TRBJ1-5; a weak D match, TRBD1 (6 bases). Germline CDR1 SNHLY, CDR2 FYNNEI. V was shortened by 2 bases and J by 4 bases, with 21 bases between the two germline ends. This CDR3 contains 18 residues. The DNA for the CDR3 is TGTGCCAGCAGTGAAAGGGGGGGAGAGGCGGACCCTAATCAGCCCCAGCATTTT. This encodes CASSERGGEADPNQPQHF.

This clone is a singleton in its sample. This chain connects TRBV10-1 to TRBJ2-3; possible D gene TRBD2, 6 bases. V was shortened by 2 bases and J by 4 bases, with 13 bases between the two germline ends. Germline CDR1 is WNHNN and CDR2 is SYGVQD (reference sequence). The CDR3 loop spans 15 amino acids. The CDR3 DNA reads TGCGCCAGCAGTGAGCTGCGGGATCGAGCAGATACGCAGTATTTT. It translates to CASSELRDRADTQYF.

V gene TRBV5-6 combines with J gene TRBJ2-2; TRBD1 aligns across 7 bases. From germline, CDR1 is SGHDT and CDR2 YYEEEE. The CDR3 spans 16 residues. The V segment lost 0 bases and the J segment 4 bases; nucleotides outside the gene matches: 6. The CDR3 nucleotides read TGTGCCAGCAGCTTGGACAGGGGATTGAGCACCGGGGAGCTGTTTTTT. Its translation is CASSLDRGLSTGELFF.

This sequence joins TRBV27 and TRBJ2-4, with 14 bases matching TRBD2. The CDR3 loop spans 17 amino acids. CDR1 and CDR2 (germline): MNHEY, SMNVEV (reference sequence). The V gene end was trimmed by 3 bases and the J gene end by 8 bases; junction bases not matched to a gene: 9. The CDR3 nucleotides are TGTGCCAGCAGTTTTCCGGGACTAGCGGGAGCGGGGGACATTCAGTACTTC. This sequence encodes CASSFPGLAGAGDIQYF.

This clone occurred once. The rearrangement joins TRBV6-5 to TRBJ2-7; 8 nucleotides match TRBD2. The CDR3 has 15 residues. Germline loops: CDR1 MNHEY, CDR2 SVGAGI. Trimming removed 4 bases from V and 3 bases from J; junction bases left unmatched: 8. CDR3 coding DNA: TGTGCCAGCAGTTCAAGCGGGAGACCCCTCTACGAGCAGTACTTC. It codes for CASSSSGRPLYEQYF.

This clone has a single count. V is TRBV18 and J is TRBJ1-4; 9 positions agree with TRBD1. The CDR3 is made up of 15 amino acids. The V and J ends lost 6 bases and 5 bases, in that order; junction bases with no gene match: 7. The germline CDR1 and CDR2 sequences are KGHSH and LQKENI. The CDR3 sequence is CASSRTGGENEKLFF. CDR3 nucleotide sequence: TGTGCCAGCTCGCGAACAGGGGGCGAAAATGAAAAACTGTTTTTT.

This chain joins TRBV6-1 and TRBJ2-1, with D maybe TRBD2 (5 bases). V lost 4 bases and J 6 bases, leaving 16 bases between the germline ends. This CDR3 spans 15 amino acids. Germline CDR1 and CDR2: MNHNS and SASEGT. CDR3 protein: CASSVVLAQPNEQFF. CDR3 nucleotide sequence: TGTGCCAGCAGTGTCGTCCTAGCACAACCCAATGAGCAGTTCTTC.

The rearrangement uses TRBV7-2 and TRBJ2-2; 11 bases map to TRBD1. The CDR3 sequence is 16 residues long. Unmatched junction bases numbered 2, after V lost 4 bases and J lost 1 base. The V gene's germline CDR1 is SGHTA and CDR2 FQGNSA. The CDR3 region is CASSSGTGGNTGELFF. CDR3 DNA sequence: TGTGCCAGCAGCTCCGGGACAGGGGGGAACACCGGGGAGCTGTTTTTT.

The genes are TRBV5-1 and TRBJ1-5; tentatively, D is TRBD1 (5 bases). Germline V gives CDR1 SGHRS, CDR2 YFSETQ. V lost 0 bases and J lost 7, with 11 bases in between. CDR3 size: 14 residues. The CDR3 coding sequence is TGCGCCAGCAGCTTGGGCATAACAGGCCAGCCCCAGCATTTT. Protein sequence: CASSLGITGQPQHF.

The J gene is TRBJ2-2, the V gene TRBV7-2; perhaps TRBD1 as D (5 bases). This CDR3 is 16 amino acids long. V lost 1 base and J lost 6, with 15 bases in between. Germline V gene sequence: CDR1 SGHTA, CDR2 FQGNSA. The CDR3 protein is CASSLVAGPTSGELFF. For the CDR3, the DNA is TGTGCCAGCAGCTTAGTGGCAGGGCCTACGTCCGGGGAGCTGTTTTTT.

The genes are TRBV2 and TRBJ2-1, with D perhaps matching TRBD2 (6 bases). There are 15 residues in the CDR3. Germline-derived CDR1 and CDR2 are SNHLY and FYNNEI. Trimming took 3 bases from V and 5 from J, leaving 14 bases between them. The CDR3 reads CASSESTSRDNEQFF. CDR3 nucleotides: TGTGCCAGCAGTGAGTCTACTAGCCGTGACAATGAGCAGTTCTTC.

The gene calls are TRBV4-1 and TRBJ2-7; a weak D match, TRBD2 (5 bases). The length of the CDR3 is 16 residues. Germline lookup yields CDR1 MGHRA and CDR2 YSYEKL. The ends were cut back, 0 bases at V and 0 bases at J, with 12 bases in the middle. The CDR3 loop is CASSQERASRSYEQYF. The CDR3 DNA sequence: TGCGCCAGCAGCCAAGAACGGGCTAGCCGCTCCTACGAGCAGTACTTC.

The chain couples TRBV28 to TRBJ1-2, with D tentatively TRBD1 (6 bases). The ends were cut back, 5 bases at V and 4 bases at J, with 14 bases in the middle. The CDR3 consists of 14 residues. Germline V gene sequence: CDR1 MDHEN, CDR2 SYDVKM. The CDR3 nucleotides read TGTGCCAGCAGTCGCGTTAGGACAGTCTATGGCTACACCTTC. This sequence encodes CASSRVRTVYGYTF.

The chain links TRBV6-4 to TRBJ2-1; possibly TRBD1 for D (5 bases). V lost 6 bases, J lost 0 bases, and 9 bases lay in between. The V gene's germline CDR1 is MRHNA and CDR2 SNTAGT. The CDR3 has 14 residues. The chain's CDR3 is CASRVQGSYNEQFF. DNA for the CDR3: TGTGCCAGCAGAGTCCAGGGCTCCTACAATGAGCAGTTCTTC.

The chain joins TRBV11-2 to TRBJ1-3; the D gene is possibly TRBD1 (5 bases). The CDR3 sequence is 15 residues long. Germline V gives CDR1 SGHAT, CDR2 FQNNGV. Trimming took 0 bases from V and 8 from J, leaving 14 bases between them. The CDR3: CASSLDPQRGYTIYF. The CDR3 DNA follows: TGTGCCAGCAGCTTAGATCCACAGCGGGGGTACACCATATATTTT.

The chain employs TRBV6-6 and TRBJ1-4; D gene ambiguous. Between the trimmed V and J ends, which lost 4 bases and 8 bases, there was a span of 5 bases. The CDR3 extends over 11 amino acids. From germline, CDR1 is MNHNY and CDR2 SVGAGI (reference sequence). This chain's CDR3 is CASSFREKLFF. DNA of the CDR3: TGTGCCAGCAGTTTCCGCGAAAAACTGTTTTTT.

The rearrangement joins TRBV19 to TRBJ1-1; no definite D call. Germline V gives CDR1 LNHDA, CDR2 SQIVND (reference sequence). The CDR3 has 13 amino acids. V shed 2 bases and J shed 4 bases, with 8 bases lying between them. CDR3 sequence (DNA): TGTGCCAGTAGTATAAGAGACATCACTGAAGCTTTCTTT. Residues: CASSIRDITEAFF.

This rearrangement joins TRBV25-1 to TRBJ2-1; 9 bases map to TRBD1. This CDR3 comprises 15 residues. Germline lookup yields CDR1 MGHDK and CDR2 SYGVNS. V lost 4 bases to trimming and J lost 4 bases; unmatched junction nucleotides: 5. This CDR3 reads CASSGRDRVYNEQFF. CDR3 sequence (DNA): TGTGCCAGCAGTGGCCGGGACAGGGTTTACAATGAGCAGTTCTTC. The full variable domain, in which reference TRBV25-1 and TRBJ2-1 provide the parts outside the CDR3, is EADIYQTPRYLVIGTGKKITLECSQTMGHDKMYWYQQDPGMELHLIHYSYGVNSTEKGDLSSESTVSRIRTEHFPLTLESARPSHTSQYLCASSGRDRVYNEQFFGPGTRLTVL.

This clone was seen only once. V usage is TRBV28 and J usage is TRBJ1-2, with TRBD1 matching 8 bases. Germline V gene data show CDR1 as MDHEN and CDR2 as SYDVKM. J gave up 5 bases and V 6 bases, and 5 bases lay outside the gene matches. The CDR3 sequence is 13 residues long. The CDR3: CASRDGQGYGYTF. For the CDR3, the DNA is TGTGCCAGCAGGGACGGACAGGGATATGGCTACACCTTC.

V usage is TRBV20-1 and J usage is TRBJ2-1; D is ambiguous. The CDR3 length is 10 residues. Germline CDR1 and CDR2: DFQATT and SNEGSKA (reference sequence). V dropped 6 bases and J dropped 8 bases, with 8 bases sitting between them. The CDR3 loop reads CSAARDEQFF. The CDR3, as DNA: TGCAGTGCGGCTAGGGATGAGCAGTTCTTC.

The chain links TRBV9 to TRBJ2-5; D gene unclear. From germline, CDR1 is SGDLS and CDR2 YYNGEE. With 0 bases removed from V and 1 base from J, the gap between germline ends came to 13 bases. The CDR3 consists of 16 residues. DNA of the CDR3: TGTGCCAGCAGCGTAGGTTTCTTCAGATCCCAAGAGACCCAGTACTTC. Translating gives CASSVGFFRSQETQYF.